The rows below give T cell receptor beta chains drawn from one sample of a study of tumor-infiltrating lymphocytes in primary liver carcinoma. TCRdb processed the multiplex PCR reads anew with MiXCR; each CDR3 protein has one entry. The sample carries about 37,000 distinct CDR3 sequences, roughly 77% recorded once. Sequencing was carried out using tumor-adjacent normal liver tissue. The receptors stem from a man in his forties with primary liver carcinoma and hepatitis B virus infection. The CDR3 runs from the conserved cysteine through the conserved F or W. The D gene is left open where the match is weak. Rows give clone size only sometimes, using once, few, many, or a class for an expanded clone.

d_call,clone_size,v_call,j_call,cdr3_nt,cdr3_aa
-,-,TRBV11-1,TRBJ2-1,TGTGCCAGGAGCGACTCTAGATCATCCTACAATGATCAGTTCTTC,CARSDSRSSYNDQFF
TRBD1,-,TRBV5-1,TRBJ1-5,TGCGCCAGCAGCTGGGGGGAACAGGGGGTAAATCTGCTCCAGCATTTT,CASSWGEQGVNLLQHF
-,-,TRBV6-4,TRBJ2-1,TGTGCCAGCAGTGCGGAACCTCCTACAATGCATGAGCAGTTCTTC,CASSAEPPTMHEQFF
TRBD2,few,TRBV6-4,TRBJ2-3,TGTGCCAGCAGCCCCCGGACTAGTGGGAGCCCTACAGATACGCAGTATTTT,CASSPRTSGSPTDTQYF
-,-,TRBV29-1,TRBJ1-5,TGCAACGTCTTGGAACAGTCCAATCAGCCCCAGCATTTT,CNVLEQSNQPQHF
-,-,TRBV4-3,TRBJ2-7,TGCGCCAGCAGCCCAGAACAGCGCTACGAGCACTACTTC,CASSPEQRYEHYF
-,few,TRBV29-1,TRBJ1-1,TGTAGCGTCCTCCCGTCCGGGAGAAACATTGAAGCTTTCTTT,CSVLPSGRNIEAFF
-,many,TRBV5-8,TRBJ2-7,TGTGCCAGCAGCCTGGACCCGGACTACGAGCAGTACTTC,CASSLDPDYEQYF
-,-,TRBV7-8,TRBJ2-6,TGTGCCACCGACTATGTGTCAAGCGCCAACGCCCTGACTTTC,CATDYVSSANALTF
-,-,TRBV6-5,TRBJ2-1,TGTGTCAGCAGTCAAGTCGGGGGAGTGGTTGAGCGGTTCTTC,CVSSQVGGVVERFF
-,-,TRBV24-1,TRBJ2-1,TGTGCCACCAGGCTAGGGGATCAGACTGAGCAGTTCTTC,CATRLGDQTEQFF
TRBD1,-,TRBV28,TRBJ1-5,TGTGCCAGAAGTTTGACAGGGGGGACGCAGCTCCAGCATTTT,CARSLTGGTQLQHF
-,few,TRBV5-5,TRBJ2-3,TGTGCCAGCAGCCCCGAATGGGGGCCAGATGCGCAGTATTTT,CASSPEWGPDAQYF
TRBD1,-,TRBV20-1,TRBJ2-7,TGCAGTGCTAGAGTAGGGGACAGTTCCTACGAGCAGTACTTC,CSARVGDSSYEQYF
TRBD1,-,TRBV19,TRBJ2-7,TGTGCCAGTATGACAGGGTCGGGCCCCTACGAGCAGTACTTC,CASMTGSGPYEQYF
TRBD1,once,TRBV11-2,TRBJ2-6,TGTGCCAGCAGCATGGAGGGAGACAGGGGCATTTCCCTCTCTGGGGCCAAAGTCTTGACTTTC,CASSMEGDRGISLSGAKVLTF
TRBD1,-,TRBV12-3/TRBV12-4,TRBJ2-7,TGTGCCACTGTTACCCGGGACAGGGGTTGTTACGAGCGGTACTTC,CATVTRDRGCYERYF
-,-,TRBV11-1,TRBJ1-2,TGTACCAGCACCTTGACAGGTGTCTCGTATGGCTACACTTTC,CTSTLTGVSYGYTF
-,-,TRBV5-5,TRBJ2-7,TGTACCAGCAGCTTGGTTTCACGTGAAGGAGAGCAGTACTTC,CTSSLVSREGEQYF
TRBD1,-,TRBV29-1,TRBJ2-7,TGCAGCGTGGAAAGTGACAGGGACAACGAGCAGTACTTC,CSVESDRDNEQYF
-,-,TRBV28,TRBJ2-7,TGTGCCAGCAGTTTAATTGGGTCCTACGAGCAGTACTTC,CASSLIGSYEQYF
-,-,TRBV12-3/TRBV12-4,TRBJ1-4,TGTGCCGGCAGTTTAGCCAGGACTGAAAAACTATTTTTT,CAGSLARTEKLFF
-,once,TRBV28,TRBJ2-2,TGTGCCAGCAGTATGCCACCCACCGGGGAGCTGTTTTTT,CASSMPPTGELFF
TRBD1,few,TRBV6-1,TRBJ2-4,TGTGCCAGCAGTGAGGGGACAGGGTCCGCTATTCAGTACTTC,CASSEGTGSAIQYF
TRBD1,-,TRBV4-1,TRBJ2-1,TGCGCCAGCAGCCATAACCGGGACAGGAGCAGCAATGAGCAGTTCTTC,CASSHNRDRSSNEQFF
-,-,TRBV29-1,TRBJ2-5,TGCAGCTTTGAGGATGTCGGACAAGGAGAGACCCAGTACTTC,CSFEDVGQGETQYF
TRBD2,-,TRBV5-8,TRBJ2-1,TGTACCAGCAGCTCGGGACTAACGGGATTATACAATGAGCAGTTCTTC,CTSSSGLTGLYNEQFF
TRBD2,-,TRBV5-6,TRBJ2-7,TGTGCCAGTAGCCATGGACTAGCGGGAGTCGCTAACTCCTACGAGCAGTACTTC,CASSHGLAGVANSYEQYF
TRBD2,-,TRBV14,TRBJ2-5,TGTGCCAGCAGCCAAGGTTCTGGGAGGGGCGCTTACTTCGGGGGGACTCAGTACTTC,CASSQGSGRGAYFGGTQYF
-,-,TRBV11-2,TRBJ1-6,TGTGCGAGCAGCTTAAGTAGGGGAAGGTTAGGATCACCCCTCCACTTT,CASSLSRGRLGSPLHF
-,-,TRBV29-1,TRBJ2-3,TGCAGCGTCCCCGGGGTCCTCCTCACAGATACGCAGTGTTTT,CSVPGVLLTDTQCF
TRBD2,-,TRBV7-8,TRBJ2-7,TGCGCCAGCAACCTGAAGGGAGGGACTACGATTACCCTCGAGCAGTACTTC,CASNLKGGTTITLEQYF
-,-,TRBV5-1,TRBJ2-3,TGCGCCAGCGACTTGAACGGCAGGGGAAGCACAGATACGCAGTATTTT,CASDLNGRGSTDTQYF
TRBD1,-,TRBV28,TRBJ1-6,TGTGTCAGCAGTCTGGGACAGTATAATTCACCCCTCCACTTT,CVSSLGQYNSPLHF
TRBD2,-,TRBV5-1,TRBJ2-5,TGCGCCAGCAGTCTGGATAGCGGGAATCAAGAGACCCAGTACTTC,CASSLDSGNQETQYF
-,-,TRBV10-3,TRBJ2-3,TGTGCCATCAGTGCATTCTCAATGACTAACGTGGGCACAGATACGCAGTATTTT,CAISAFSMTNVGTDTQYF
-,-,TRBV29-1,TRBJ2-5,TGCAGCGTTGAAGATGGGACGCCCCATGAGACCCAATACTTC,CSVEDGTPHETQYF